Given below is one T cell receptor beta chain in context. V was clipped by 1 base and J by 1 base, with 7 bases between them. Germline CDR1 reads SGHTA; CDR2 reads FQGTGA. The CDR3 extends over 14 amino acids. Data came from immunoSEQ multiplex PCR; TCRdb stores just in-frame clones and leaves some out. The profile shows fewer than 250,000 clones, around nine tenths of them singletons. This sample is part of a study of blood T cell repertoires in COVID-19. The sequence was obtained from a man in his sixties with acute or convalescent COVID-19. The chain employs TRBV7-3 and TRBJ1-1; D gene unclear. The sequenced material came from peripheral blood. The CDR3 DNA follows: TGTGCCAGCAGCTTAAGTCCCCGGAACACTGAAGCTTTCTTT. Its translation is CASSLSPRNTEAFF.